This T cell receptor beta chain was sequenced in a study of cytomegalovirus exposure and HLA in healthy donors. Background on the study: The 95 million to 120 million unique TCR beta sequences, from roughly 170 million T cells, were found by an earlier analysis.

This PCR relied on a set of 60 Vbeta primers and 13 Jbeta primers. Clones were read by immunoSEQ multiplex PCR, and TCRdb kept only the in-frame ones, dropping some. This table holds about 120,000 clones, more than 80% found once. This CDR3 has 16 residues. Trimming pared 2 bases from V and 1 base from J, leaving 14 bases between. Germline V gene data show CDR1 as SGHTA and CDR2 as FQGNSA. Input material: PBMCs. This rearrangement joins TRBV7-2 to TRBJ1-1; weak D call: TRBD1 (5 bases). This TCR was recovered from a man in his forties or fifties in good health and CMV-seronegative. The CDR3 DNA sequence: TGTGCCAGCAGCTTATTGGGGGGGACGGCGAACACTGAAGCTTTCTTT. Residues: CASSLLGGTANTEAFF.